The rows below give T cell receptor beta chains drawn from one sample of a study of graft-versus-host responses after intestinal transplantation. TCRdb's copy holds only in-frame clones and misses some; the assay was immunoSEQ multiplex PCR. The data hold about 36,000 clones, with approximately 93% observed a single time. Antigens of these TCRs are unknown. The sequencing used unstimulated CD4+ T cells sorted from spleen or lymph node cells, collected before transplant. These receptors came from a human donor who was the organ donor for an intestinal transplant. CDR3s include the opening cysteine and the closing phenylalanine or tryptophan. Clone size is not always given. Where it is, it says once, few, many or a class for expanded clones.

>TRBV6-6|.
CASSYRNTEAFF
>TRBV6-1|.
CASSGGHGNNEKLFF
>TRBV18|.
CASSPGVSYEQYF
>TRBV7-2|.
CASSFGDTEAFF
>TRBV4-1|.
CASSQEGFRGFNTGELFF
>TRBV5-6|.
CASSTYPRGTGAETQYF
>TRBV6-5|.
CASSLAGGHGELFF
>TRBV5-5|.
CASRPGLVSETQYF
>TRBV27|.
CASSFGVYSTEAFF
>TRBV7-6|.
CASSPHLQKINAEAFF
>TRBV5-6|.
CASSSIAARNTEAFF
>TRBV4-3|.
CASSQRVIPGELFF
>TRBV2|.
CASSDLGVNNSPLHF
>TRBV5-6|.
CASRSRDRGIGTQYF
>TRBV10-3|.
CAISAFGTYYEQYF
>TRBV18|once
CASSPGTGAGEQYF
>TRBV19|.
CASTRDRGYGQYF
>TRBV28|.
CASSLASAGTGELFF
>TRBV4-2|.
CASSPPRGRLNEKLFF
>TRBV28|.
CASSPRGGGRTDTQYF
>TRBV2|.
CASSAGISYTF
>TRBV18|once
CASSPMGLQLINYGYTF
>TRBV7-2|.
CASSSGQGGYGYTF
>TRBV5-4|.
CASSGQGANYGYTF
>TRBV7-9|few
CASSPMDTIYF
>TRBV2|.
CASSADTDHEQYF
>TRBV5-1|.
CASSLGTFTDTQYF
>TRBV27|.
CASSFLRNLNTGELFF
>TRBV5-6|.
CGGQGTDTQYF
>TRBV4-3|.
CASSQDLQNTEAFF
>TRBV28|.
CASSVPGGYGYTF
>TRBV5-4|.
CASSLGPGEGIQYF
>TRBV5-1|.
CASSPGQGEKLFF
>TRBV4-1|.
CASSREGTAGNSPLHF
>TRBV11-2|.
CASSLERGWARQFF
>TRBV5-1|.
CASTPGDRPRGETQYF
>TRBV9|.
CASSVGQYNSPLHF
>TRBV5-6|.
CASSLVDRGLGYTF
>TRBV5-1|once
CASSLAGGQGAREQYF
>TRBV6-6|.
CASWGTTYEQYF
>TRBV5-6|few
CASSLGYEQYF
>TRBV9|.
CASSRDRDTGELFF
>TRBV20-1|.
CSARVVTEAFF
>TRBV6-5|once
CASSPGQGAFTEAFF
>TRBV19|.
CASSIDGTGAGYTF
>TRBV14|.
CASSLTGMGGYTF
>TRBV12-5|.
CASGSLTVEAFF
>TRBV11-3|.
CASSPRAGLNTEAFF
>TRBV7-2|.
CASSPDRRGYTF
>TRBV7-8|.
CASSPPGLEKTYEQYF
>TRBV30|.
CAWREQGGYGYTF
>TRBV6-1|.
CASRLGTGSYEQYF